The 29 T cell receptor beta chains in this list originate from one sample, sequenced in a study of regulatory T cells in long-lasting Graves disease. The TCR beta library used iRepertoire HTBI primers with Arm-PCR amplification of CDR3. TCRdb reprocessed the multiplex PCR reads with MiXCR, giving one entry per CDR3 protein. The data hold 450,000 to 700,000 distinct CDR3 sequences, with roughly 13% observed a single time. The sample's time point: newly diagnosed GD, antithyroid drugs for less than 3 months. PBMC-extracted RNA yielded the TCR library. These data were also reused for a study on T cells in Graves' hyperthyroidism and ophthalmopathy.

Sequenced here: peripheral blood mononuclear cells (PBMCs), sampled at new diagnosis, from a patient treated with antithyroid drugs. The receptors here all came from a man aged 25-45 years with Graves disease.

This clonotype was detected a few times. The rearrangement uses TRBV9 and TRBJ2-5; no reliable D call. The CDR3 is 14 amino acids. Looked up from germline, CDR1 is SGDLS and CDR2 is YYNGEE. Trimming stripped 0 bases from V and 0 bases from J, with 6 bases between. CDR3 in DNA: TGTGCCAGCAGCGTAGGCCGATACCAAGAGACCCAGTACTTC. Translating it yields CASSVGRYQETQYF.

This clonotype was found many times. This chain uses TRBV2 with TRBJ2-3, with D perhaps matching TRBD1 or TRBD2 (5 bases each). CDR3 size: 12 residues. Germline V gene sequence: CDR1 SNHLY, CDR2 FYNNEI. The DNA of the CDR3 is TGTGTTGGGGGTATCGAGGGAGATACGCAGTATTTT. Translated, it gives CVGGIEGDTQYF.

A few counts support this clonotype. The genes are TRBV18 and TRBJ2-7, with TRBD1 identical over 9 bases. The CDR3 sequence is 16 residues long. Looked up from germline, CDR1 is KGHSH and CDR2 is LQKENI. Trimming took 2 bases from V and 2 from J; bases not matched to a gene: 7. The CDR3 spells CASSPGLGQGPYEQYF. The CDR3 coding sequence is TGTGCCAGCTCACCAGGTCTGGGACAGGGACCCTACGAGCAGTACTTC.

This clonotype was seen ten or more times. The chain couples TRBV29-1 to TRBJ2-1, with 12 bases lining up with TRBD2. CDR3 length: 15 residues. CDR1 and CDR2 (germline): SQVTM, ANQGSEA. Trimming at V came to 7 bases and at J to 4 bases, leaving 8 bases not matched to a gene. The CDR3 nucleotides read TGCAGCGCTAAGGGACTAGCGGGTCTTTACAATGAGCAGTTCTTC. Protein: CSAKGLAGLYNEQFF.

This clonotype was detected ten times or more. The chain joins TRBV6-1 to TRBJ1-3, with 7 bases fitting TRBD1. This CDR3 comprises 14 residues. Germline V gene lookup returns CDR1 MNHNS and CDR2 SASEGT. V lost 5 bases to trimming and J lost 2 bases; unmatched junction nucleotides: 3. CDR3 protein: CASSPQGAGNTIYF. CDR3 nucleotide sequence: TGTGCCAGCAGTCCCCAGGGGGCTGGAAACACCATATATTTT.

This clonotype was detected once. A much larger clone lies one base from this, so it may be a read error. The rearrangement links TRBV11-2 to TRBJ2-5; 13 bases are shared with TRBD2. The length of the CDR3 is 21 residues. The V gene's germline CDR1 is SGHAT and CDR2 FQNNGV. The CDR3 DNA is TGTGCCAGCGGCTTAAAGGGACTAGCGGGACAACGCGGGACTCTCCAAGAGACCCAGTACTTC. Translating it yields CASGLKGLAGQRGTLQETQYF.

This clonotype appeared a few times. This chain uses TRBV6-9 with TRBJ2-7, with 9 nucleotides matching TRBD2. This CDR3 has 14 amino acids. In germline, CDR1 is MNHGY, CDR2 SVAAGI. V trimming: 3 bases; J trimming: 3 bases; junction bases outside the gene matches: 3. The CDR3 loop reads CASSYTSGRYEQYF. In DNA form, the CDR3 reads TGTGCCAGCAGTTACACTAGCGGGCGCTACGAGCAGTACTTC.

This clonotype was recorded a few times. A much bigger clone sits one base away, suggesting this may be a read error. This chain uses TRBV2 with TRBJ1-2; no clear D. Germline loops: CDR1 SNHLY, CDR2 FYNNEI. This CDR3 is 14 amino acids long. The V and J ends lost 5 bases and 8 bases respectively, with 18 bases between them. The CDR3 loop is CASSFDGKGSGYTF. The CDR3 bases are TGTGCCAGCAGTTTTGACGGTAAGGGTTCAGGCTACACCTTC.

This clonotype has just a few counts. The chain joins TRBV27 to TRBJ1-5; D is unresolved. Germline loops: CDR1 MNHEY, CDR2 SMNVEV (reference sequence). Between the trimmed V and J ends, which lost 3 bases and 1 base, there was a span of 7 bases. The CDR3 has 14 amino acids. The CDR3 DNA sequence: TGTGCCAGCAGTTTGATTTGGAGCAATCAGCCCCAGCATTTT. Translating it yields CASSLIWSNQPQHF.

About this clonotype: A read error is possible here, since a much larger clone lies one base away. The J gene is TRBJ2-1, the V gene TRBV10-3, with D perhaps matching TRBD2 (5 bases). TRBJ2-5 explains the end of the DNA better; the J call may be wrong. Germline-derived CDR1 and CDR2 are ENHRY and SYGVKD. This CDR3 contains 14 residues. The CDR3 sequence is CAIRRDGNQETQYF. CDR3 bases: TGTGCCATCAGACGAGACGGGAACCAAGAGACCCAGTACTTC.

This clonotype was seen at least ten times. V and J are TRBV29-1 and TRBJ1-1; 7 bases agree with TRBD1. The CDR3 contains 12 residues. V lost 3 bases, J lost 5 bases, and 3 bases stayed unmatched. Germline V gene data show CDR1 as SQVTM and CDR2 as ANQGSEA. The CDR3 spells CSVDVTGTEAFF. CDR3 in DNA: TGCAGCGTTGACGTGACAGGGACTGAAGCTTTCTTT.

This clonotype was counted between two and nine times. The CDR3 nucleotides read TGCGCCAGCAGCCAAGTCGGGGGACGGGGCGAGCAGTACTTC. Its translation is CASSQVGGRGEQYF. This chain uses TRBV4-1 with TRBJ2-7, with D maybe TRBD2 (6 bases). Germline V gene lookup returns CDR1 MGHRA and CDR2 YSYEKL. The CDR3 totals 14 residues. V shed 1 base and J shed 6 bases, with 13 bases lying between them.

V is TRBV10-3 and J is TRBJ1-2; no clear D. CDR1 ENHRY and CDR2 SYGVKD come from the germline V gene. The CDR3 is made up of 14 amino acids. V lost 3 bases and J lost 7, with 15 bases in between. The CDR3 region is CAISEMDRKVGYTF. Here the CDR3 DNA reads TGTGCCATCAGTGAAATGGACCGAAAGGTTGGCTACACCTTC.

At least ten counts were recorded for this clonotype. The chain joins TRBV20-1 to TRBJ2-1; D possibly uses TRBD1 or TRBD2 (5 bases each). V lost 2 bases and J 5 bases, leaving 19 bases between the germline ends. The CDR3 is made up of 16 amino acids. Per germline, CDR1 DFQATT and CDR2 SNEGSKA (reference sequence). The CDR3 sequence: CSARTEDTLGDNEQFF. CDR3 nucleotide sequence: TGCAGTGCTAGAACCGAGGACACTCTCGGGGACAATGAGCAGTTCTTC.

This clonotype has only a few counts. The chain uses TRBV29-1 and TRBJ1-2, with D perhaps matching TRBD1 (5 bases). The germline CDR1 and CDR2 sequences are SQVTM and ANQGSEA. V lost 7 bases to trimming and J lost 8 bases, with 17 bases between them. This CDR3 has 12 amino acids. The CDR3 sequence: CSAYGGVDGYTF. CDR3 sequence (DNA): TGCAGCGCCTACGGGGGGGTAGACGGCTACACCTTC. The full variable domain, in which reference TRBV29-1 and TRBJ1-2 provide the parts outside the CDR3, is SAVISQKPSRDICQRGTSLTIQCQVDSQVTMMFWYRQQPGQSLTLIATANQGSEATYESGFVIDKFPISRPNLTFSTLTVSNMSPEDSSIYLCSAYGGVDGYTFGSGTRLTVV.

As concerns this clonotype: The CDR3 end shows no conserved phenylalanine or tryptophan, and so a read error is likely. This chain uses TRBV10-3 with TRBJ2-1, with TRBD2 identical over 8 bases. CDR1 is ENHRY and CDR2 is SYGVKD in the germline V gene. After removal of 9 bases from V and 8 bases from J, the junction contained 9 bases not matched to a gene. The CDR3 runs to 13 residues. In DNA, the CDR3 is TGTGCCATTACCGGGACTAGGGGTGATGAGCAGTTCTCC. Amino acid sequence: CAITGTRGDEQFS.

This clonotype has just a few counts. This rearrangement joins TRBV5-1 to TRBJ2-1, with TRBD2 matching 10 bases. Germline V lookup: CDR1 SGHRS, CDR2 YFSETQ. Germline trimming cut 1 base from V and 7 bases from J; bases unmatched to any gene: 5. The CDR3 totals 15 residues. The DNA of the CDR3 is TGCGCCAGCAGCTTGAGTACTAGCGGGACTAATGAGCAGTTCTTC. Amino acids: CASSLSTSGTNEQFF.

This clonotype was seen more than once but under ten times. This CDR3 is CASRPLRGSSYNEQFF. The CDR3 bases are TGTGCCAGCAGGCCACTCCGGGGTTCCTCCTACAATGAGCAGTTCTTC. The chain uses TRBV11-2 and TRBJ2-1; maybe TRBD2 (5 bases). Trimming pared 6 bases from V and 0 bases from J, leaving 15 bases between. The CDR3 covers 16 residues. From germline, CDR1 is SGHAT and CDR2 FQNNGV.

There are many counts of this clonotype. The chain couples TRBV11-2 to TRBJ2-7; 7 bases are shared with TRBD1. CDR3 length equals 16 residues. Germline V gene data show CDR1 as SGHAT and CDR2 as FQNNGV. V shed 1 base and J 3 bases; nucleotides not matched to a gene: 9. DNA of the CDR3: TGTGCCAGCAGCTTAGCCCAGGGGGAGATCGGCTACGAGCAGTACTTC. Amino acids: CASSLAQGEIGYEQYF.

Here the CDR3 reads CATSDTYYGYTF. DNA of the CDR3: TGTGCCACCAGTGATACTTACTATGGCTACACCTTC. The rearrangement joins TRBV24-1 to TRBJ1-2; D is uncertain. V gave up 3 bases and J gave up 3 bases, with 4 bases separating them. CDR1 and CDR2 (germline): KGHDR, SFDVKD. The CDR3 runs to 12 residues.

V gene TRBV3-1 combines with J gene TRBJ2-5; D unclear. From germline, CDR1 is LGHDT and CDR2 YNNKEL (reference sequence). The CDR3 length is 14 residues. Trimming left V 4 bases short and J 5 bases short, with 14 bases between. The CDR3 sequence: CASSRATPFETQYF. The CDR3 DNA follows: TGTGCCAGCAGCCGGGCGACCCCGTTTGAGACCCAGTACTTC.

This clonotype has ten or more counts. The chain links TRBV29-1 to TRBJ1-4, with D perhaps matching TRBD1 (5 bases). The CDR3 totals 13 residues. Germline values: CDR1 SQVTM, CDR2 ANQGSEA. Trimming removed 4 bases from V and 3 bases from J, with 9 bases in between. The CDR3 here is CSVASGPNEKLFF. For the CDR3, the DNA is TGCAGCGTTGCATCAGGGCCTAATGAAAAACTGTTTTTT.

This clonotype has just a few counts. The chain is built from TRBV6-1 and TRBJ2-4, with 8 nucleotides matching TRBD1. In germline, CDR1 is MNHNS, CDR2 SASEGT. V was pared by 7 bases and J by 7 bases, with 6 bases of the junction left unmatched. This CDR3 is 13 amino acids long. The CDR3 nucleotides read TGTGCCAGCAAGGACAGGGCTACGAACATTCAGTACTTC. It translates to CASKDRATNIQYF.

The V and J genes are TRBV6-1 and TRBJ2-1; tentatively, D is TRBD1 or TRBD2 (5 bases each). V was clipped by 6 bases and J by 8 bases, with 20 bases between them. Germline assignment: CDR1 MNHNS and CDR2 SASEGT. This CDR3 spans 15 amino acids. CDR3 sequence: CASRRQRSSVYEQFF. The CDR3 DNA is TGTGCCAGCAGGAGACAGAGAAGTAGCGTTTATGAGCAGTTCTTC.

The rearrangement uses TRBV7-9 and TRBJ1-4; possibly TRBD1 for D (5 bases). Germline V gene lookup returns CDR1 SEHNR and CDR2 FQNEAQ (reference sequence). The germline V and J ends were trimmed by 5 bases and 3 bases, with 13 bases remaining between them. The CDR3 is made up of 15 amino acids. The CDR3 protein is CASSPNGAPNEKLFF. In nucleotides, the CDR3 is TGTGCCAGCAGCCCCAACGGGGCCCCTAATGAAAAACTGTTTTTT.

In this sample, this clonotype turned up once. CDR3 bases: TGTGCCAGCTCACCAATGGAGGGCAGGAGGGATGAGCAGTTCTTC. Its translation: CASSPMEGRRDEQFF. The chain uses TRBV18 and TRBJ2-1, with D possibly TRBD2 on 6 matching bases. There are 15 residues in the CDR3. In germline, CDR1 is KGHSH, CDR2 LQKENI. Trimming took off 2 bases at V and 8 bases at J, with 16 bases between the two ends.

V is TRBV27 and J is TRBJ1-2; 7 positions match TRBD1. V lost 4 bases and J lost 8; bases outside the gene matches: 13. This CDR3 has 15 amino acids. Looked up from germline, CDR1 is MNHEY and CDR2 is SMNVEV (reference sequence). For the CDR3, the DNA is TGTGCCAGCAGTTATACTTCTTGGGACAGCGAGGGCTACACCTTC. Translation: CASSYTSWDSEGYTF.

This clonotype was counted a few times. This chain uses TRBV7-9 with TRBJ2-1; D not resolved. The V end lost 3 bases, the J end lost 9 bases, and 12 bases lay between the germline ends. Germline CDR1 and CDR2: SEHNR and FQNEAQ (reference sequence). This CDR3 spans 13 amino acids. Here the CDR3 DNA reads TGTGCCAGCAGCTTCATCCCCCGCCCTGAGCAGTTCTTC. Its translation: CASSFIPRPEQFF.

This clonotype was seen at least ten times. This chain links TRBV6-2 or TRBV6-3 with TRBJ2-3; the D is unclear. V lost 4 bases, J lost 2 bases, and 7 bases lay in between. This CDR3 is built from 13 residues. Germline assignment: CDR1 MNHEY and CDR2 SVGEGT. The DNA of the CDR3 is TGTGCCAGCAGTTTACGAATCACAGATACGCAGTATTTT. It codes for CASSLRITDTQYF.